The 10 T cell receptor beta chains given below trace back to one sample, sequenced in a study of T cell repertoires in cytomegalovirus infection. TCRdb reprocessed the reads via MiXCR and lists one record per CDR3 protein. The table records approximately 130,000 distinct CDR3 sequences, more than 20% of them present only once. Their antigens remain unidentified. The sequencing input was PBMCs, sequenced either directly or after in vitro stimulation (not recorded which). The receptors come from a human donor in good health (CMV status not recorded). Some clones in this sample may be carry-over from other donors' samples.

This clonotype came up many times. This chain uses TRBV7-9 with TRBJ1-2, with no clear D. Trimming removed 6 bases at V and 4 bases at J, with 15 bases between. This CDR3 region has 14 residues. Germline assignment: CDR1 SEHNR and CDR2 FQNEAQ (reference sequence). This chain's CDR3 is CASSQDLVGYGYTF. In DNA, the CDR3 is TGTGCCAGCAGTCAGGACCTTGTTGGCTATGGCTACACCTTC. Combining the CDR3 with reference TRBV7-9 and TRBJ1-2 gives the whole variable domain DTGVSQNPRHKITKRGQNVTFRCDPISEHNRLYWYRQTLGQGPEFLTYFQNEAQLEKSRLLSDRFSAERPKGSFSTLEIQRTEQGDSAMYLCASSQDLVGYGYTFGSGTRLTVV.

The V call is TRBV7-3, the J call TRBJ2-7, with D possibly TRBD2 on 6 matching bases. The CDR3 covers 15 residues. The germline V and J ends were trimmed by 4 bases and 0 bases, with 13 bases remaining between them. The germline CDR1 and CDR2 sequences are SGHTA and FQGTGA. The CDR3 DNA sequence: TGTGCCAGCAGCTCCCTAGCGCTGAGCTCCTACGAGCAGTACTTC. This sequence encodes CASSSLALSSYEQYF.

The chain carries TRBV6-2 or TRBV6-3 and TRBJ1-2; a possible D gene is TRBD1 (5 bases). Germline lookup yields CDR1 MNHEY and CDR2 SVGEGT. The length of the CDR3 is 11 residues. Trimming pared 6 bases from V and 6 bases from J, leaving 8 bases between. CDR3 in DNA: TGTGCCAGCAGAAACAGGCATGGCTACACCTTC. It codes for CASRNRHGYTF.

This clonotype has ten or more counts. This sequence joins TRBV24-1 and TRBJ2-1; D ambiguous. This CDR3 has 14 amino acids. Germline assignment: CDR1 KGHDR and CDR2 SFDVKD. With 4 bases removed from V and 2 bases from J, the gap between germline ends came to 8 bases. In nucleotides, the CDR3 is TGTGCCACCAGTGAGGCCCTCACCTACAATGAGCAGTTCTTC. Amino acids: CATSEALTYNEQFF.

This clonotype was counted at least ten times. The rearrangement uses TRBV7-2 and TRBJ2-3; 16 bases are shared with TRBD2. Germline V gene lookup returns CDR1 SGHTA and CDR2 FQGNSA. There are 22 residues in the CDR3. With 2 bases clipped from V and 1 base from J, the junction kept 15 bases outside the gene matches. CDR3 coding DNA: TGTGCCAGCAGCTTAACCGGGACTAGCGGGAGGGCCTGGCGATACGGCACAGATACGCAGTATTTT. Protein: CASSLTGTSGRAWRYGTDTQYF. The full variable domain, completed using reference TRBV7-2 and TRBJ2-3, is GAGVSQSPSNKVTEKGKDVELRCDPISGHTALYWYRQSLGQGLEFLIYFQGNSAPDKSGLPSDRFSAERTGGSVSTLTIQRTQQEDSAVYLCASSLTGTSGRAWRYGTDTQYFGPGTRLTVL.

The rearrangement links TRBV15 to TRBJ1-5, with a possible D match to TRBD1 (5 bases). V was trimmed by 0 bases and J by 4 bases, leaving 13 bases between them. Per germline, CDR1 LNHNV and CDR2 YYDKDF (reference sequence). The CDR3 consists of 16 residues. CDR3: CATSRDLSGVNQPQHF. Here the CDR3 DNA reads TGTGCCACCAGCAGAGACCTTTCGGGGGTTAATCAGCCCCAGCATTTT.

To note about this clonotype: The junction departs from the called germline gene at one end, perhaps through a read error. The chain employs TRBV12-3 or TRBV12-4 and TRBJ1-3; no firm D call. This CDR3 is built from 13 residues. CDR3 bases: TGTGCCACCAGTCCCTCAGCTGGAAACACCATATATTTT. This translates into CATSPSAGNTIYF.

There are a few counts of this clonotype. The V call is TRBV6-1, the J call TRBJ2-1; possibly TRBD1 or TRBD2 for D (7 bases each). Germline CDR1 is MNHNS and CDR2 is SASEGT. The V gene lost 1 base and the J gene lost 7 bases, with 14 bases spanning the gap. The CDR3 has 15 residues. The CDR3 here is CASSEGQGGDNEQFF. CDR3 bases: TGTGCCAGCAGTGAAGGACAGGGAGGGGATAATGAGCAGTTCTTC.

This clonotype was found a few times. The chain employs TRBV24-1 and TRBJ1-1, with TRBD1 matching 8 bases. The CDR3 runs to 15 residues. The ends lost 9 bases at V and 1 base at J; junction bases unmatched: 9. Germline CDR1 reads KGHDR; CDR2 reads SFDVKD. The CDR3 is CATSPRGQGNTEAFF. CDR3 sequence (DNA): TGTGCCACCTCTCCCAGGGGGCAAGGGAACACTGAAGCTTTCTTT.

This clonotype was found many times. The rearrangement links TRBV12-3 or TRBV12-4 to TRBJ1-1, with D unresolved. The CDR3 extends over 17 amino acids. Trimming cost V 3 bases and J 0 bases, with 17 bases left between them. As DNA, the CDR3 is TGTGCCAGCAGTTTGTATTTGTCGAGGAGGCTGAACACTGAAGCTTTCTTT. Its translation is CASSLYLSRRLNTEAFF.